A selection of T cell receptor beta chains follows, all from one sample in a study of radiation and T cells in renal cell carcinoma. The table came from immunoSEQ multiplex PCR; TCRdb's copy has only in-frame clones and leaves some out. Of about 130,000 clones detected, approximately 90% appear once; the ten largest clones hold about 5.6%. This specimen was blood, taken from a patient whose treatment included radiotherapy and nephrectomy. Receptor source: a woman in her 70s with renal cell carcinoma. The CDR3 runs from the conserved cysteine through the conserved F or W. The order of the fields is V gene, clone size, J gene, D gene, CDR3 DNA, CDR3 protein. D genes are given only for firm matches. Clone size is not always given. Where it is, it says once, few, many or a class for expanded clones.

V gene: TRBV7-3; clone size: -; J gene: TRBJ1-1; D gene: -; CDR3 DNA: TGTGCCAGCAGCCGCCGGGGAGACACTGAAGCTTTCTTT; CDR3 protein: CASSRRGDTEAFF
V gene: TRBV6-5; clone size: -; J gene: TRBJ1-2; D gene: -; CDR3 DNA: TGTGCCAGCAGTTATAGGGTAGGGGATGGCTACACCTTC; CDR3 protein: CASSYRVGDGYTF
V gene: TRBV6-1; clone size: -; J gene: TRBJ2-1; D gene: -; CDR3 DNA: TGTGCCAGCAGTGAACTATGGGACCAGTCCTACAATGAGCAGTTCTTC; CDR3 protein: CASSELWDQSYNEQFF
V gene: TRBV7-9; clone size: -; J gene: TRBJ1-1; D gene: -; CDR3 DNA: TGTGCCAGCAGCTTCAGCGACGGGAACACTGAAGCTTTCTTT; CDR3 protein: CASSFSDGNTEAFF
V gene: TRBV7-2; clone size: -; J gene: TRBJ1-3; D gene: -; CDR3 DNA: TGTGCCAGCAGCTCGACATCGTTTAGAAACACCATATATTTT; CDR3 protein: CASSSTSFRNTIYF
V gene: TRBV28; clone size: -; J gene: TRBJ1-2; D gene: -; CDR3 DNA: TGTGCCAGCAGTCGGGACTCGGGCCTCCTAAGGGGCTACACCTTC; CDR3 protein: CASSRDSGLLRGYTF
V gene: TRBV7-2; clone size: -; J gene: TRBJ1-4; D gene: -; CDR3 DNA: TGTGCCAGCAGCCCGAACCGACAGGCCTCCGAACTGTTTTTT; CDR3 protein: CASSPNRQASELFF
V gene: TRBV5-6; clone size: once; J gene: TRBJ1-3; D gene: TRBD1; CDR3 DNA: TGTGCCAGCAGCGACAGGGCCGGAAACACCATATATTTT; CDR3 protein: CASSDRAGNTIYF
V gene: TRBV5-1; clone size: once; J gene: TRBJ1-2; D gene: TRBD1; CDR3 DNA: TGCGCCAGCAGCCCCGGGGACAGGGTGGACACCTTC; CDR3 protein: CASSPGDRVDTF
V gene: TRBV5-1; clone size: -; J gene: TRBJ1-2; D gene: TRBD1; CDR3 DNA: TGCGCCAGCGCCGGTCCCGGGACAGGGGCGAATGGCTACACCTTC; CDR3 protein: CASAGPGTGANGYTF
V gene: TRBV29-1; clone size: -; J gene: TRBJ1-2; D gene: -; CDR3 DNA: TGCAGCGTTGAAAAGGCGGGGGCTAGCTATGGCTACACCTTC; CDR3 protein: CSVEKAGASYGYTF
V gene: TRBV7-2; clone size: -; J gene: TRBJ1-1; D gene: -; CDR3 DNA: TGTGCCAGCAGCATCTCCGGGAGGATTAAAAACACTGAAGCTTTCTTT; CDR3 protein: CASSISGRIKNTEAFF
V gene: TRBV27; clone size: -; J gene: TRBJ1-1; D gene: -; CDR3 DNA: TGTGCCAGCAGAGCCTCCGGGACATGGGTAGTCGCTTTCTTT; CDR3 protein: CASRASGTWVVAFF
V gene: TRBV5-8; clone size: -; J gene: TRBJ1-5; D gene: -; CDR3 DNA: TGTGCCAGCAGCTCCCCGACCGGACTTCAGCCCCAGCATTTT; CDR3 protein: CASSSPTGLQPQHF
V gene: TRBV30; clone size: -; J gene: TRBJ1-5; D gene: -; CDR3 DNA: TGTGCCTGGAGTACCAAACAGGGAATGGTGCAGCCCCAGCATTTT; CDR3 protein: CAWSTKQGMVQPQHF
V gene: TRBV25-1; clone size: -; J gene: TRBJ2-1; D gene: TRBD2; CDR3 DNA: TGTGCCAGCAGTGAACAGCATAGCGGGTCCGGCAATGAGCAGTTCTTC; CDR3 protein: CASSEQHSGSGNEQFF